This passage covers 8 T cell receptor beta chains from one sample sequenced in a study of shared T cell receptors in the human thymus. Clones were read by immunoSEQ multiplex PCR, and TCRdb kept only the in-frame ones, dropping some. Of some 700,000 clones in the sample, 70% to 90% are singletons; the top ten hold over 0.008%. These data also formed part of another study, on human thymus T cells.

The specimen was thymocytes. The receptors shown here come from a girl under three years old with a congenital heart defect.

This clone has a handful of counts. The chain combines TRBV6-1 with TRBJ2-7; TRBD1 might be the D (6 bases). The CDR3 runs to 11 residues. V was trimmed by 7 bases and J by 5 bases, leaving 9 bases between them. Per the germline V gene, CDR1 is MNHNS and CDR2 is SASEGT. CDR3 nucleotides: TGTGCCAGCACATACAGGGACGAGCAGTACTTC. This encodes CASTYRDEQYF.

The chain couples TRBV28 to TRBJ2-1; D may be TRBD2 (7 bases). This CDR3 contains 17 residues. CDR1 is MDHEN and CDR2 is SYDVKM in the germline V gene. Trimming removed 7 bases at V and 8 bases at J, with 27 bases between. CDR3: CASNHRGSGDGGDEQFF. The DNA of the CDR3 is TGTGCCAGCAACCATAGGGGGTCAGGGGATGGGGGGGATGAGCAGTTCTTC.

This rearrangement joins TRBV14 to TRBJ1-3; 7 bases are shared with TRBD1. V dropped 2 bases and J dropped 0; count of bases not matched to a gene: 13. The germline V gene encodes CDR1 SGHDN and CDR2 FVKESK. This CDR3 is 19 amino acids long. The CDR3 DNA reads as TGTGCCAGCAGCCAAAACAGGTGGACAGGTCTTCACTCTGGAAACACCATATATTTT. It yields the protein CASSQNRWTGLHSGNTIYF.

V gene TRBV5-1 combines with J gene TRBJ1-1; 7 bases are a match to TRBD1. V lost 4 bases and J lost 12; bases outside the gene matches: 12. This CDR3 has 13 residues. Germline V gives CDR1 SGHRS, CDR2 YFSETQ. CDR3 sequence: CASSAQGRGGTFF. The CDR3 nucleotides are TGCGCCAGCAGCGCACAGGGGCGGGGTGGAACTTTCTTT.

This clone was detected only once. The rearrangement uses TRBV6-1 and TRBJ1-2; 11 bases agree with TRBD1. CDR1 and CDR2 from the germline V gene are MNHNS and SASEGT. The CDR3 is made up of 14 amino acids. J lost 7 bases, V lost 4 bases, and 5 bases had no gene match. The CDR3 bases are TGTGCCAGCAGTGCGCGGACAGGGGGCTTTGGCTACACCTTC. Translating gives CASSARTGGFGYTF.

In this sample, this clone turned up a few times. The CDR3 loop is CASSLAYQRVTGTLSGANVLTF. CDR3 nucleotide sequence: TGTGCCAGCAGCTTAGCCTACCAACGGGTGACAGGCACCCTCTCTGGGGCCAACGTCCTGACTTTC. V is TRBV7-2 and J is TRBJ2-6, with D possibly matching TRBD1 (6 bases). Germline CDR1 and CDR2: SGHTA and FQGNSA. Trimming shortened V by 0 bases and J by 0 bases, and 24 bases separated the two germline ends. CDR3 length: 22 residues.

This clone was picked up a small number of times. The rearrangement joins TRBV7-6 to TRBJ2-1; 9 nucleotides match TRBD1. The V and J ends lost 5 bases and 3 bases, in that order; junction bases with no gene match: 5. The CDR3 covers 15 residues. Germline CDR1 SGHVS, CDR2 FNYEAQ. CDR3 coding DNA: TGTGCCAGCAGCGTGGGACAGGGTTTCTACAATGAGCAGTTCTTC. Its protein product is CASSVGQGFYNEQFF.

The chain combines TRBV7-2 with TRBJ1-2; D is perhaps TRBD1 (5 bases). Germline CDR1 and CDR2: SGHTA and FQGNSA. Trimming pared 6 bases from V and 6 bases from J, leaving 17 bases between. The CDR3 totals 14 residues. The DNA of the CDR3 is TGTGCCAGCAGGTGCGGAGGGGAAGGGAATGGCTACACCTTC. Translation gives CASRCGGEGNGYTF. Based on the CDR3 plus reference TRBV7-2 and TRBJ1-2, the full variable domain is GAGVSQSPSNKVTEKGKDVELRCDPISGHTALYWYRQSLGQGLEFLIYFQGNSAPDKSGLPSDRFSAERTGGSVSTLTIQRTQQEDSAVYLCASRCGGEGNGYTFGSGTRLTVV.